Reported below is one TCR beta chain. Its antigen is not known. With the ViraFEST assay, the study expanded antigen-specific CD4+ T cells using viral peptide pools, then sequenced them. CD4+ T cell isolation took place after less than 13 days of culture. Subjects were given two BNT162b2 or mRNA-1273 vaccine doses. The sample is drawn from a study of vaccination effects on CD4 cells after COVID-19. Profiled with immunoSEQ multiplex PCR; TCRdb holds only in-frame clones, not every one. The data show roughly 63,000 clones, around four fifths seen once. CDR1 and CDR2 from the germline V gene are SQVTM and ANQGSEA. This CDR3 has 15 amino acids. Trimming took 8 bases from V and 2 from J, leaving 20 bases between them.

The TCR originated in a human donor who received a COVID-19 vaccine. The genes are TRBV29-1 and TRBJ2-3; D might be TRBD1 (6 bases). Sequences were derived from CD4+ T cells from PBMCs cultured with HCoV-OC43 spike peptides, sampled after COVID-19 vaccination. Sample subset: HCoV-OC43 spike overlapping peptide pool stimulation. The CDR3 reads CSPSLPDRNTDTQYF. The DNA of the CDR3 is TGCAGCCCGTCATTACCGGACAGAAACACAGATACGCAGTATTTT.